Here is one T cell receptor beta chain with its context. Its antigen is not known. The entry originates in a study of immune heterogeneity within non-small cell lung tumors. Whole-study context: There was 1 tumor not otherwise specified, along with 10 non-squamous carcinomas and a few squamous cell carcinomas.

Multiplex PCR amplified TCR beta CDR3 with 32 V and 13 J primers. TCRdb recomputed calls from the multiplex PCR reads with MiXCR, one row per CDR3 protein. The repertoire holds some 2,000 distinct CDR3 sequences, with 30% as singletons. Notes on the study in general: Recurrence of the same dominant CDR3 beta clonotypes was seen across tumor sites within a patient, and site-unique high-frequency clones were present alongside them. Local T-cell clonality tracked moderately but significantly with local tumor mutational burden, giving an R of about 0.31.

The CDR3 runs 16 residues. V dropped 5 bases and J dropped 1 base, with 15 bases sitting between them. Per the germline V gene, CDR1 is LNHDA and CDR2 is SQIVND (reference sequence). With approximately 0.6 ug used per sample, the template was genomic DNA from bulk tumor. Several biopsies per primary tumor, spaced far apart, were taken during surgery. Curative operations were performed on patients who had untreated, newly diagnosed non-small cell lung cancer. Each donor was a newly diagnosed non-small cell lung cancer patient undergoing surgery with curative intent. The source of this sequence is a woman aged 45-60 years with non-small cell lung cancer. Input material: lung tumor tissue. The chain joins TRBV19 to TRBJ1-3; D is possibly TRBD1 (5 bases). This CDR3 reads CASSSTQGTSGNTIYF. The CDR3 nucleotides are TGTGCCAGTAGTTCAACCCAAGGGACGTCTGGAAACACCATATATTTT.